This T cell receptor beta chain was observed in a study of CD8+ T cells in alopecia areata. Study-wide context: Among treated patients, oral tofacitinib was administered at 5 to 10 mg twice daily.

After isolation, RNA underwent reverse transcription to generate cDNA as the sequencing template. Some clones are missing from TCRdb's copy, which holds only in-frame ones; the method was immunoSEQ multiplex PCR. The table has some 170,000 clones, about 67% seen once; the top ten hold over 10%. A few counts support this clone. V was clipped by 5 bases and J by 1 base, with 17 bases between them. The CDR3 consists of 16 residues. In germline, CDR1 is MGHRA, CDR2 YSYEKL. This clonotype was obtained from a human donor with alopecia areata. The sample in question was CD8+ T cells sorted from blood, obtained at week 0. The chain carries TRBV4-1 and TRBJ2-5; TRBD1 might be the D (6 bases). CDR3 sequence reads: CASSGKDSAPQETQYF. In nucleotides, the CDR3 is TGCGCCAGCAGCGGAAAGGACAGCGCGCCCCAAGAGACCCAGTACTTC.